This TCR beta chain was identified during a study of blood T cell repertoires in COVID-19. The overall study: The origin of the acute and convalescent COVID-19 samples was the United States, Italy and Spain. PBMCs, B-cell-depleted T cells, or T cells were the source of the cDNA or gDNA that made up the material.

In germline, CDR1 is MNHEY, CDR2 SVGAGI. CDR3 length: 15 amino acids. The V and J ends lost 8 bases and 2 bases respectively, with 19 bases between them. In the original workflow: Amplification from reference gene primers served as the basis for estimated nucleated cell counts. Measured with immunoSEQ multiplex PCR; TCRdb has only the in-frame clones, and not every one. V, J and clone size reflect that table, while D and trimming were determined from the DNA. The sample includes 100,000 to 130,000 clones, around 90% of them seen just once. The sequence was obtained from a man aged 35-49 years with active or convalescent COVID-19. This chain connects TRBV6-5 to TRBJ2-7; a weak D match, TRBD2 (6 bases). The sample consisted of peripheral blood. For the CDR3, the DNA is TGTGCCAGCCAATTCGGGCGGGGCCCCACCTACGAGCAGTACTTC. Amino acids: CASQFGRGPTYEQYF.